The rows below give T cell receptor beta chains drawn from one sample of a study of regulatory T cells in long-lasting Graves disease. TCRdb re-analysed the multiplex PCR reads in MiXCR, keeping a single row per CDR3 protein. This table has some 350,000 distinct CDR3 sequences, around 15% appearing once. The sample was also reused in another study, on T cells in Graves' hyperthyroidism and ophthalmopathy.

The source was peripheral blood mononuclear cells (PBMCs), collected at new diagnosis, from a patient treated with antithyroid drugs. The receptors originated from a woman aged 18-30 years with Graves disease. The conserved cysteine and the conserved F or W are not part of the CDR3 here. The order of the fields is V gene, clone size, J gene, CDR3 protein. Part of the rows lack a size; the others show once, few, many or a class for expanded clones.

TRBV29-1	.	TRBJ1-1	SVTPATGGFTEAF
TRBV20-1	many	TRBJ2-1	SALGLWDSFDNEQF
TRBV7-9	many	TRBJ2-1	ASSLSGGADNEQF
TRBV13	.	TRBJ2-7	ASSSNGQEQY
TRBV11-2	.	TRBJ2-7	ASSPGTELY
TRBV30	many	TRBJ1-5	AWSVLGFGQPQH
TRBV4-1	many	TRBJ1-2	ASSQQGASKRGYT
TRBV5-1	.	TRBJ2-3	ASSLRGFGTDTQY
TRBV12-3/TRBV12-4	.	TRBJ2-7	ASSLRAGDSYEQY
TRBV6-4	many	TRBJ2-7	ATRGDRASYEQY
TRBV27	many	TRBJ2-1	ASSLASGMNNEQF
TRBV28	.	TRBJ1-3	ASSSPTGPGNTIY
TRBV29-1	many	TRBJ2-7	SVGGAGSSYEQY
TRBV5-5	many	TRBJ1-1	ASSLGSYTEAF
TRBV5-1	.	TRBJ2-1	ASSSQGTSGLPLNEQF
TRBV20-1	many	TRBJ2-1	SASVLGSSYNEQF
TRBV5-6	few	TRBJ1-2	ASSFSLGYT
TRBV29-1	.	TRBJ2-1	SVGGSNGRARNEQF
TRBV3-1	many	TRBJ1-1	ASSQVRDRGLWTEAF
TRBV7-9	.	TRBJ2-1	ASSLEREGRNEQF
TRBV7-2	many	TRBJ2-1	ASSSQGTLNNEQF
TRBV20-1	many	TRBJ2-5	SARGQGRRWGGETQY
TRBV6-2/TRBV6-3	many	TRBJ2-7	ASSASGAYEQY
TRBV5-4	.	TRBJ2-1	ASSLGGTNYNEQF
TRBV7-8	.	TRBJ2-7	TSSLGDGPYEQY
TRBV7-9	.	TRBJ1-1	ASNLQPGTGRPNTEAF
TRBV2	few	TRBJ2-1	ASRTGVWDNEQF
TRBV7-9	.	TRBJ2-7	ASSLSLAPYEQY
TRBV6-2/TRBV6-3	many	TRBJ2-3	ASKIRLFADTQY
TRBV29-1	few	TRBJ2-3	SVEEPAGFHTDTQY
TRBV12-3/TRBV12-4	.	TRBJ1-5	ASSHKKNQPQH
TRBV6-5	many	TRBJ2-7	ASSYLPSGTYEQY
TRBV5-1	many	TRBJ1-1	ASKVMGVPEAF
TRBV6-1	few	TRBJ2-3	ASSARRRTGATDTQY
TRBV28	many	TRBJ1-2	ASSPGTGGSYGYT
TRBV5-1	many	TRBJ2-5	ASTLDRGHQETQY
TRBV6-1	few	TRBJ1-2	AVASLLGT
TRBV6-2/TRBV6-3	many	TRBJ2-3	ASSGLAGADTQY
TRBV27	many	TRBJ2-7	ASSKFPRVQRELYEQY
TRBV11-3	few	TRBJ1-5	ASSPSKGDSNQPQH
TRBV7-3	many	TRBJ1-2	ASSFRDFGGYT
TRBV6-4	many	TRBJ1-1	ASSDSRDRAPNTEAF
TRBV5-1	.	TRBJ2-7	ASSSQGTSGRYEQY
TRBV5-5	.	TRBJ1-5	ASSFKQGGQPQH
TRBV18	many	TRBJ2-7	ASSPMDSTDEQY
TRBV7-6	few	TRBJ1-5	ASSLIQGGQPQH
TRBV19	.	TRBJ2-7	ASKIQWSSYEQY
TRBV20-1	.	TRBJ2-1	SARALSGDYNEQF
TRBV27	many	TRBJ2-5	ASSPYQGGVQETQY
TRBV5-1	many	TRBJ2-1	ASSLGTLGRDEQF
TRBV6-1	many	TRBJ1-5	ASRSGTNSNQPQH
TRBV10-1	many	TRBJ2-7	ASSESIREGYEQY
TRBV10-1	.	TRBJ2-3	ASSGGPVVPDTQY
TRBV5-1	many	TRBJ2-3	ASIEGGSSTDTQY
TRBV7-8	many	TRBJ1-1	ASSPQSGRFAEAF
TRBV19	.	TRBJ1-5	ASRHTGNQPQH
TRBV7-6	many	TRBJ2-7	ASSSPLLGDEQY
TRBV5-1	many	TRBJ1-1	ASSLGTGAKGSTEAF
TRBV6-1	once	TRBJ1-5	ASSIPLRRGNQPQH
TRBV28	many	TRBJ1-2	ASGTLANYGYT